This T cell receptor (beta chain) was identified during a study of T cells in Graves' hyperthyroidism and ophthalmopathy. General study findings and limits: Model output signaled ophthalmopathy a median about 6.3 months ahead of onset. Among thyroid clonotypes expanded above 0.001, most also appeared in blood.

Approximately 10 ml of fresh peripheral blood supplied the PBMCs. Of note for this clonotype: Its antigen remains unidentified.

RNA transcripts were the template for amplifying TCR beta CDR3 regions. TCR CDR3 underwent first-round RT-PCR with the HTBI primer set. MiXCR was run by TCRdb on the multiplex PCR reads, yielding one entry per CDR3 protein. This table holds about 770,000 distinct CDR3 sequences, about 17% found once. The CDR3 has 16 residues. With 4 bases clipped from V and 3 bases from J, the junction kept 10 bases outside the gene matches. Looked up from germline, CDR1 is SGHRS and CDR2 is YFSETQ. The rearrangement joins TRBV5-1 to TRBJ2-7; TRBD1 matches 10 bases. The sequence was obtained from a woman aged 45-60 years with Graves' hyperthyroidism that later progressed to Graves' ophthalmopathy. Sequences were obtained from blood. The chain's CDR3 is CASSTGQGMEDYEQYF. The CDR3 DNA sequence: TGCGCCAGCAGCACGGGACAGGGGATGGAAGACTACGAGCAGTACTTC.